A single sample gave rise to the 27 T cell receptor beta chains below, sequenced in a study of cytomegalovirus exposure and HLA in healthy donors. 13 Jbeta primers and 60 Vbeta primers were used for the PCR. The table came from immunoSEQ multiplex PCR; TCRdb's copy has only in-frame clones and leaves some out. The sample lists under 250,000 clones, roughly 80% seen once, with about 1.5% in the top ten. The sequenced material came from PBMCs. These receptors came from a man aged 45 to 65 in good health and CMV-seronegative.

The chain couples TRBV2 to TRBJ2-5, with D uncertain. Near its end, the DNA agrees better with TRBJ2-7, so the J call may be wrong. There are 13 residues in the CDR3. CDR1 and CDR2 from the germline V gene are SNHLY and FYNNEI. The DNA of the CDR3 is TGTGCCAGCAGTGAAGACAGACCCTACGAGCAGTACTTC. Translating it yields CASSEDRPYEQYF.

V is TRBV6-5 and J is TRBJ2-7; 10 bases are a match to TRBD1. V was pared by 4 bases and J by 7 bases, with 10 bases of the junction left unmatched. CDR1 is MNHEY, CDR2 SVGAGI, per germline. The CDR3 is made up of 15 amino acids. CDR3 bases: TGTGCCAGCAGTTCCCGGGACAGGGGTCGAGTAGAGCAGTACTTC. Translated, it gives CASSSRDRGRVEQYF.

The chain joins TRBV7-9 to TRBJ2-5, with D possibly matching TRBD2 (5 bases). The CDR3 has 15 amino acids. The ends were cut back, 5 bases at V and 1 base at J, with 14 bases in the middle. CDR1 is SEHNR and CDR2 is FQNEAQ in the germline V gene (reference sequence). CDR3 residues: CASSPVGLIQETQYF. The CDR3, as DNA: TGTGCCAGCAGCCCAGTAGGACTCATCCAAGAGACCCAGTACTTC.

The chain employs TRBV6-1 and TRBJ1-4; 7 bases line up with TRBD1. The CDR3 totals 14 residues. V shed 6 bases and J 6 bases; nucleotides not matched to a gene: 7. The germline CDR1 and CDR2 sequences are MNHNS and SASEGT. The CDR3 DNA follows: TGTGCCAGCAGGAAGACAGGGTGGGATGAAAAACTGTTTTTT. It encodes CASRKTGWDEKLFF.

The chain's CDR3 is CASGDTLAGGPTGELFF. Written as DNA, the CDR3 is TGTGCTAGTGGCGATACACTAGCGGGAGGACCCACCGGGGAGCTGTTTTTT. V gene TRBV12-5 combines with J gene TRBJ2-2; 12 bases map to TRBD2. This CDR3 contains 17 residues. The V and J ends lost 6 bases and 4 bases, in that order; junction bases with no gene match: 9. Germline V gene lookup returns CDR1 LGHNT and CDR2 FRNRAP. Drawing the rest from reference TRBV12-5 and TRBJ2-2, the complete variable domain is DARVTQTPRHKVTEMGQEVTMRCQPILGHNTVFWYRQTMMQGLELLAYFRNRAPLDDSGMPKDRFSAEMPDATLATLKIQPSEPRDSAVYFCASGDTLAGGPTGELFFGEGSRLTVL.

This clone was observed a few times. The CDR3 coding sequence is TGTGCCAGCAGTCTCAGACTAGCGGGAGAATTGGGTGAGCAGTTCTTC. Translation: CASSLRLAGELGEQFF. The rearrangement joins TRBV7-2 to TRBJ2-1; TRBD2 agrees at 12 bases. CDR3 size: 16 residues. Germline CDR1 and CDR2: SGHTA and FQGNSA. Trimming took 6 bases from V and 9 from J; bases not matched to a gene: 12.

Remarks on this clone: Other DNA sequences in the sample encode the same CDR3. This chain joins TRBV28 and TRBJ2-3; TRBD2 matches at 10 bases. The J segment lost 3 bases and the V segment lost 2 bases, leaving 8 bases of the junction unmatched. The CDR3 is 17 amino acids. Germline V lookup: CDR1 MDHEN, CDR2 SYDVKM. The CDR3: CASSLGLAGVGTDTQYF. CDR3 in DNA: TGTGCCAGCAGTTTAGGCCTAGCGGGAGTAGGTACAGATACGCAGTATTTT.

This chain joins TRBV30 and TRBJ2-3; maybe TRBD1 (5 bases). Germline V gene data show CDR1 as GTSNPN and CDR2 as SVGIG (reference sequence). CDR3 length equals 11 residues. The V end was cut by 3 bases, the J end by 5 bases, with 6 bases between. DNA of the CDR3: TGTGCCTGGAGGCAGGGAGATACGCAGTATTTT. Its protein is CAWRQGDTQYF.

The chain combines TRBV13 with TRBJ2-3; 12 positions agree with TRBD2. The germline CDR1 and CDR2 sequences are PRHDT and FYEKMQ (reference sequence). V lost 7 bases and J lost 0; bases outside the gene matches: 8. The CDR3 runs 17 residues. The CDR3: CASTQGLAGISTDTQYF. CDR3 DNA: TGTGCCAGCACTCAAGGACTAGCGGGAATTAGCACAGATACGCAGTATTTT.

The chain joins TRBV7-9 to TRBJ1-6; 7 bases match TRBD1. Germline V gene sequence: CDR1 SEHNR, CDR2 FQNEAQ (reference sequence). V shed 6 bases and J 9 bases; nucleotides not matched to a gene: 5. This CDR3 is built from 13 residues. The CDR3 is CASSYPGGSPLHF. CDR3 DNA sequence: TGTGCCAGCAGTTACCCAGGGGGTTCACCCCTCCACTTT.

The chain uses TRBV27 and TRBJ2-7; 9 bases fit TRBD1. V lost 3 bases and J lost 2; bases outside the gene matches: 2. CDR1 MNHEY and CDR2 SMNVEV come from the germline V gene (reference sequence). This CDR3 has 14 residues. Written as DNA, the CDR3 is TGTGCCAGCAGTTTCGGACAGGGGACCTACGAGCAGTACTTC. Its translation: CASSFGQGTYEQYF.

This clone was detected only a few times. The chain couples TRBV5-6 to TRBJ2-7; 13 nucleotides agree with TRBD2. Germline V CDR1 and CDR2: SGHDT, YYEEEE. V lost 3 bases, J lost 6 bases, and 9 bases stayed unmatched. CDR3 length: 16 amino acids. The DNA of the CDR3 is TGTGCCAGCAGCTCCTCCGGGACTAGCGGGACGGGCGAGCAGTACTTC. Amino acids: CASSSSGTSGTGEQYF.

CDR3 residues: CASSLQWTGTTEAFF. In DNA form, the CDR3 reads TGTGCCAGCAGCTTGCAATGGACAGGGACCACTGAAGCTTTCTTT. The chain combines TRBV5-4 with TRBJ1-1; 8 positions agree with TRBD1. This CDR3 contains 15 residues. The trim removed 1 base at V and 4 bases at J, leaving 6 bases unmatched. Germline V gene sequence: CDR1 SGHNT, CDR2 YYREEE (reference sequence).

V gene TRBV6-1 combines with J gene TRBJ2-1; D is possibly TRBD1 (9 bases). Trimming pared 4 bases from V and 7 bases from J, leaving 17 bases between. CDR1 is MNHNS and CDR2 is SASEGT in the germline V gene. This CDR3 region has 15 residues. CDR3 nucleotide sequence: TGTGCCAGCAGTGGCGGGGGGACAGGGATAAATGAGCAGTTCTTC. It encodes CASSGGGTGINEQFF.

The chain is built from TRBV30 and TRBJ2-3; D is possibly TRBD2 (6 bases). The CDR3 totals 14 residues. CDR1 GTSNPN and CDR2 SVGIG come from the germline V gene (reference sequence). Trimming pared 0 bases from V and 3 bases from J, leaving 10 bases between. The CDR3 here is CAWSVYSGTDTQYF. CDR3 bases: TGTGCCTGGAGTGTATATAGCGGTACAGATACGCAGTATTTT.

Worth noting for this clone: At the DNA level, this CDR3 is encoded by other sequences in the same sample as well. J is TRBJ1-5 and V is TRBV30; D is ambiguous. In germline, CDR1 is GTSNPN, CDR2 SVGIG (reference sequence). The V and J ends lost 1 base and 1 base respectively, with 5 bases between them. The CDR3 runs 13 residues. The CDR3 loop is CAWSGQSNQPQHF. The CDR3 bases are TGTGCCTGGAGTGGGCAGAGCAATCAGCCCCAGCATTTT.

The chain has TRBV9 and TRBJ2-2, with D hard to call. The germline V gene has CDR1 SGDLS and CDR2 YYNGEE. The CDR3 is made up of 12 amino acids. Between the trimmed V and J ends, which lost 0 bases and 8 bases, there was a span of 5 bases. CDR3 sequence reads: CASSVVRGELFF. The CDR3 DNA reads as TGTGCCAGCAGCGTAGTCAGAGGGGAGCTGTTTTTT.

This chain links TRBV7-9 with TRBJ2-7, with 11 bases aligning to TRBD1. Germline V gene lookup returns CDR1 SEHNR and CDR2 FQNEAQ (reference sequence). The CDR3 is 15 residues long. The J segment lost 5 bases and the V segment lost 3 bases, leaving 6 bases of the junction unmatched. The CDR3 region is CASSFRGQGVHEQYF. DNA for the CDR3: TGTGCCAGCAGCTTTAGGGGACAGGGGGTCCACGAGCAGTACTTC.

This sequence joins TRBV5-6 and TRBJ2-5, with no clear D. The V gene's germline CDR1 is SGHDT and CDR2 YYEEEE. CDR3 size: 14 residues. Trimming removed 1 base at V and 1 base at J, with 8 bases between. The CDR3, as DNA: TGTGCCAGCAGCTTGAGGTCAGGCCAAGAGACCCAGTACTTC. Protein: CASSLRSGQETQYF.

The chain combines TRBV19 with TRBJ2-3; 10 bases map to TRBD2. The CDR3 has 13 residues. Unmatched junction bases numbered 5, after V lost 10 bases and J lost 4 bases. Germline loops: CDR1 LNHDA, CDR2 SQIVND (reference sequence). The CDR3 DNA reads as TGTGCCACCCTAGCGGGAGCGGCAGATACGCAGTATTTT. Protein: CATLAGAADTQYF.

The rearrangement joins TRBV19 to TRBJ2-5; 8 bases line up with TRBD1. Germline V gives CDR1 LNHDA, CDR2 SQIVND (reference sequence). The trim removed 8 bases at V and 1 base at J, leaving 9 bases unmatched. The CDR3 has 15 amino acids. The CDR3: CASHGQGVGQETQYF. CDR3 DNA sequence: TGTGCCAGTCACGGACAGGGAGTGGGCCAAGAGACCCAGTACTTC. The full variable domain, its missing parts supplied by reference TRBV19 and TRBJ2-5, is DGGITQSPKYLFRKEGQNVTLSCEQNLNHDAMYWYRQDPGQGLRLIYYSQIVNDFQKGDIAEGYSVSREKKESFPLTVTSAQKNPTAFYLCASHGQGVGQETQYFGPGTRLLVL.

The CDR3 sequence is CAWSVGTAYEQYF. The CDR3 nucleotides read TGTGCCTGGAGCGTCGGGACAGCCTACGAGCAGTACTTC. V usage is TRBV30 and J usage is TRBJ2-7; 7 bases line up with TRBD1. Germline CDR1 and CDR2: GTSNPN and SVGIG (reference sequence). The J segment lost 2 bases and the V segment lost 3 bases, leaving 4 bases of the junction unmatched. The CDR3 has 13 residues.

The rearrangement joins TRBV7-9 to TRBJ1-4; D might be TRBD1 (5 bases). Germline CDR1 reads SEHNR; CDR2 reads FQNEAQ (reference sequence). V dropped 2 bases and J dropped 8 bases, with 12 bases sitting between them. The CDR3 runs to 14 residues. The CDR3 bases are TGTGCCAGCAGCTTACGGGGGAAGGGGGAAAAACTGTTTTTT. Translation: CASSLRGKGEKLFF.

V is TRBV11-3 and J is TRBJ2-2; unclear D gene. CDR3 size: 15 residues. V was pared by 0 bases and J by 7 bases, with 12 bases between. Germline lookup yields CDR1 SGHNT and CDR2 YENEEA. CDR3 loop: CASSLDPSWNGELFF. CDR3 bases: TGTGCCAGCAGCTTAGATCCTAGTTGGAACGGGGAGCTGTTTTTT.

V usage is TRBV25-1 and J usage is TRBJ2-5; TRBD2 matches 9 bases. The CDR3 length is 16 residues. The V and J ends lost 0 bases and 3 bases, in that order; junction bases with no gene match: 5. Germline CDR1 and CDR2: MGHDK and SYGVNS. The CDR3 protein is CASSEYPRLAEETQYF. CDR3 coding DNA: TGTGCCAGCAGTGAATATCCGAGACTAGCGGAAGAGACCCAGTACTTC.

The rearrangement uses TRBV9 and TRBJ2-5; 7 nucleotides match TRBD1. This CDR3 comprises 14 residues. Germline loops: CDR1 SGDLS, CDR2 YYNGEE. Germline trimming cut 3 bases from V and 4 bases from J; bases unmatched to any gene: 6. The CDR3 sequence is CASSAGQPRETQYF. CDR3 coding DNA: TGTGCCAGCAGCGCGGGACAGCCCAGAGAGACCCAGTACTTC. Full variable domain (missing parts from reference TRBV9 and TRBJ2-5): DSGVTQTPKHLITATGQRVTLRCSPRSGDLSVYWYQQSLDQGLQFLIQYYNGEERAKGNILERFSAQQFPDLHSELNLSSLELGDSALYFCASSAGQPRETQYFGPGTRLLVL.

The chain is built from TRBV18 and TRBJ1-1, with D tentatively TRBD1 (5 bases). CDR1 and CDR2 from the germline V gene are KGHSH and LQKENI. Trimming cost V 3 bases and J 5 bases, with 13 bases left between them. The CDR3 totals 14 residues. The CDR3 spells CASSPTGGGTEAFF. DNA for the CDR3: TGTGCCAGCTCACCGACCGGGGGGGGAACTGAAGCTTTCTTT. The variable domain in full, with the rest retrieved from reference TRBV18 and TRBJ1-1, is NAGVMQNPRHLVRRRGQEARLRCSPMKGHSHVYWYRQLPEEGLKFMVYLQKENIIDESGMPKERFSAEFPKEGPSILRIQQVVRGDSAAYFCASSPTGGGTEAFFGQGTRLTVV.